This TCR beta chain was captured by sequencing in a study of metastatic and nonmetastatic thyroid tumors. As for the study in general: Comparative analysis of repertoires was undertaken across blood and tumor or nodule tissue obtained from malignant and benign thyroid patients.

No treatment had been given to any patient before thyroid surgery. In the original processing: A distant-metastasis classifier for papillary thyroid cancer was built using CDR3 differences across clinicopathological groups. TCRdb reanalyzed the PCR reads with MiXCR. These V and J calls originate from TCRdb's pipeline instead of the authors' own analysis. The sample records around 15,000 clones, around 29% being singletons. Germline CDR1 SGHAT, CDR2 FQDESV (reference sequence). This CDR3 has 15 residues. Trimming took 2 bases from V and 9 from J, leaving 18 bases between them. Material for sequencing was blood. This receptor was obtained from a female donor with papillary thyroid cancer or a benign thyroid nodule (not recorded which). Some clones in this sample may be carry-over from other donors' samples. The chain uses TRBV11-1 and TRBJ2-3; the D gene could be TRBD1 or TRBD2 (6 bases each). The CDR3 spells CASSLTRGGIETQYF. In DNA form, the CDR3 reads TGTGCCAGCAGCTTAACGAGAGGGGGGATAGAGACGCAGTATTTT.